The entry below describes one T cell receptor beta chain. Its antigen is unidentified. The data were obtained in a study of blood T cells in healthy people across ages. General study points: Fewer expanded clones and more diversity marked long-lived versus aged donors.

Primed by a sample-barcoded 5' primer and a J-beta primer mix, a second PCR proceeded for about 7 to 11 cycles. MiXCR, run by TCRdb on the 5' RACE reads, gives a single entry per CDR3 protein. The repertoire holds 550,000 to 750,000 distinct CDR3 sequences, with around 20% as singletons. Germline V gene lookup returns CDR1 SGHRS and CDR2 YFSETQ. V lost 0 bases, J lost 3 bases, and 9 bases lay in between. The CDR3 has 15 amino acids. The TCR originated in a man in his sixties or seventies in good health. The V gene is TRBV5-1, the J gene TRBJ1-4, with D maybe TRBD1 (6 bases). The sample consisted of blood. CDR3: CASSLEGGANEKLFF. The CDR3 DNA follows: TGCGCCAGCAGCTTGGAAGGGGGGGCTAATGAAAAACTGTTTTTT.